The 26 T cell receptor beta chains given below trace back to one sample, sequenced in a study of blood T cell repertoires in COVID-19. Clones were sequenced by immunoSEQ multiplex PCR, and TCRdb holds only the in-frame ones, with some missing. The sample contains about 73,000 clones, approximately 80% of which appear only once. Material for sequencing was peripheral blood. The receptors stem from a woman aged 60-70 years with acute or convalescent COVID-19.

The V gene is TRBV7-9, the J gene TRBJ1-2; D unresolved. The CDR3 loop spans 16 amino acids. Germline CDR1 and CDR2: SEHNR and FQNEAQ (reference sequence). V was cut by 0 bases and J by 4 bases, with 15 bases left in between. The CDR3 nucleotides read TGTGCCAGCAGCTTAGCTAGTACCCCCTCCCCCTATGGCTACACCTTC. Residues: CASSLASTPSPYGYTF.

The rearrangement links TRBV3-1 (or the pseudogene TRBV3-2) to TRBJ2-5, with D unclear. Trimming cost V 4 bases and J 3 bases, with 9 bases left between them. Looked up from germline, CDR1 is LGHDT and CDR2 is YNNKEL (reference sequence). The CDR3 is 13 residues long. CDR3 protein: CASSPDWEETQYF. CDR3 in DNA: TGTGCCAGCAGCCCTGACTGGGAAGAGACCCAGTACTTC.

This clone has just a few counts. This chain connects TRBV4-1 to TRBJ1-1; no clear D. The CDR3 sequence is 17 residues long. V lost 2 bases, J lost 7 bases, and 23 bases lay in between. Germline values: CDR1 MGHRA, CDR2 YSYEKL. The CDR3 coding sequence is TGCGCCAGCAGCCAATACCCTCGGGAGTCGCCGGGTGGTGAAGCTTTCTTT. Amino acid sequence: CASSQYPRESPGGEAFF.

This clone was seen a handful of times. The V and J genes are TRBV7-9 and TRBJ2-1; perhaps TRBD2 as D (6 bases). The CDR3 is made up of 13 amino acids. The V end was cut by 5 bases, the J end by 7 bases, with 12 bases between. CDR1 SEHNR and CDR2 FQNEAQ come from the germline V gene (reference sequence). CDR3 DNA sequence: TGTGCCAGCAGCCACTCTCTAGCGAATGAGCAGTTCTTC. It encodes CASSHSLANEQFF.

The chain carries TRBV6-5 and TRBJ2-7; 7 bases fit TRBD2. This CDR3 contains 15 residues. Germline CDR1 and CDR2: MNHEY and SVGAGI. V shed 0 bases, J shed 4 bases, and the junction held 6 bases outside the gene matches. The CDR3 is CASSYSGGIGYEQYF. The CDR3 DNA reads TGTGCCAGCAGTTACTCGGGGGGGATCGGGTACGAGCAGTACTTC.

The chain employs TRBV10-1 and TRBJ1-2; TRBD1 is a possible D gene (6 bases). V lost 8 bases, J lost 5 bases, and 12 bases lay in between. Germline V CDR1 and CDR2: WNHNN, SYGVQD (reference sequence). CDR3 length: 12 residues. CDR3 loop: CASGQIFYGYTF. The CDR3 DNA reads TGCGCCAGCGGACAGATCTTTTATGGCTACACCTTC.

The V call is TRBV11-2, the J call TRBJ2-1; a possible D gene is TRBD1 (5 bases). V lost 5 bases and J 8 bases, leaving 10 bases between the germline ends. Germline loops: CDR1 SGHAT, CDR2 FQNNGV. The CDR3 has 12 residues. The CDR3 coding sequence is TGTGCCAGCAGCCAGGGATCGGATGAGCAGTTCTTC. Translating it yields CASSQGSDEQFF.

The chain joins TRBV2 to TRBJ1-2; D is undetermined. Deletions cut 0 bases from V and 0 bases from J, with 8 bases between. The CDR3 extends over 15 amino acids. Germline CDR1 reads SNHLY; CDR2 reads FYNNEI. The CDR3 region is CASSEAEAPNYGYTF. The CDR3, as DNA: TGTGCCAGCAGTGAAGCGGAGGCGCCTAACTATGGCTACACCTTC. Together with reference TRBV2 and TRBJ1-2, the CDR3 gives the full variable domain: EPEVTQTPSHQVTQMGQEVILRCVPISNHLYFYWYRQILGQKVEFLVSFYNNEISEKSEIFDDQFSVERPDGSNFTLKIRSTKLEDSAMYFCASSEAEAPNYGYTFGSGTRLTVV.

For the CDR3, the DNA is TGTGCCAGCAGGGGACAGGGATATTCACCCCTCCACTTT. The encoded protein is CASRGQGYSPLHF. V is TRBV6-5 and J is TRBJ1-6; TRBD1 matches 9 bases. Unmatched junction bases numbered 2, after V lost 6 bases and J lost 8 bases. Germline CDR1 and CDR2: MNHEY and SVGAGI. This CDR3 has 13 amino acids.

The CDR3 DNA is TGTGCCAGCAGCCCAGGACTAGCGGGGGGCCAAGAGACCCAGTACTTC. Translated: CASSPGLAGGQETQYF. The chain combines TRBV7-9 with TRBJ2-5; 14 bases match TRBD2. V lost 5 bases to trimming and J lost 1 base; unmatched junction nucleotides: 3. The CDR3 has 16 residues. Germline CDR1 SEHNR, CDR2 FQNEAQ (reference sequence).

The chain couples TRBV6-6 to TRBJ1-5; 8 bases align to TRBD1. The CDR3 extends over 14 amino acids. V was pared by 7 bases and J by 2 bases, with 4 bases of the junction left unmatched. CDR1 MNHNY and CDR2 SVGAGI come from the germline V gene (reference sequence). This chain's CDR3 is CASTQTGGNQPQHF. CDR3 DNA: TGTGCCAGCACCCAGACAGGGGGCAATCAGCCCCAGCATTTT.

The chain is built from TRBV11-2 and TRBJ1-4; possible D gene TRBD1, 6 bases. Germline V lookup: CDR1 SGHAT, CDR2 FQNNGV. There are 16 residues in the CDR3. With 0 bases removed from V and 7 bases from J, the gap between germline ends came to 15 bases. The CDR3 DNA sequence: TGTGCCAGCAGCTTAGATGATACAGGGAGGGGTGAAAAACTGTTTTTT. It codes for CASSLDDTGRGEKLFF. Full variable domain (rest looked up from reference TRBV11-2 and TRBJ1-4): EAGVAQSPRYKIIEKRQSVAFWCNPISGHATLYWYQQILGQGPKLLIQFQNNGVVDDSQLPKDRFSAERLKGVDSTLKIQPAKLEDSAVYLCASSLDDTGRGEKLFFGSGTQLSVL.

In nucleotides, the CDR3 is TGCGCCAGCAGCTTGGGGGGACAGGGCCACAATGAGCAGTTCTTC. This gives the protein CASSLGGQGHNEQFF. J is TRBJ2-1 and V is TRBV5-1, with TRBD1 matching over 9 bases. The V gene's germline CDR1 is SGHRS and CDR2 YFSETQ. The CDR3 length is 15 residues. V gave up 0 bases and J gave up 5 bases; unmatched junction bases: 3.

A few counts support this clone. The chain recombines TRBV7-2 with TRBJ2-1; TRBD2 matches 7 bases. Trimming took 1 base from V and 3 from J; bases not matched to a gene: 9. Germline CDR1 reads SGHTA; CDR2 reads FQGNSA. CDR3 size: 17 residues. DNA for the CDR3: TGTGCCAGCAGCTTAGGTGGGGGGGAGATCATCTACAATGAGCAGTTCTTC. It codes for CASSLGGGEIIYNEQFF.

V is TRBV19 and J is TRBJ1-1; D ambiguous. The CDR3 contains 12 residues. V lost 5 bases and J 10 bases, leaving 14 bases between the germline ends. Germline CDR1 and CDR2: LNHDA and SQIVND (reference sequence). The CDR3 spells CASSPHGGRAFF. CDR3 nucleotides: TGTGCCAGTAGTCCTCACGGCGGGCGAGCTTTCTTT.

This clone was observed once. V is TRBV3-1 (or the pseudogene TRBV3-2) and J is TRBJ2-1, with D possibly being TRBD2 (7 bases). Germline V lookup: CDR1 LGHDT, CDR2 YNNKEL (reference sequence). V was cut by 4 bases and J by 12 bases, with 19 bases left in between. The CDR3 runs 14 residues. The CDR3 DNA reads as TGTGCCAGCAGCCCGATGGGGGGGGCCGAGGGGCAGTTCTTC. Translating it yields CASSPMGGAEGQFF.

The chain carries TRBV19 and TRBJ2-4; TRBD2 might be the D (7 bases). The length of the CDR3 is 15 residues. The germline V and J ends were trimmed by 8 bases and 3 bases, with 17 bases remaining between them. Germline V gene lookup returns CDR1 LNHDA and CDR2 SQIVND (reference sequence). CDR3 in DNA: TGTGCCAGTCGTGAGGGGGGGGCGGGCAAAAACATTCAGTACTTC. The encoded protein is CASREGGAGKNIQYF.

The V call is TRBV2, the J call TRBJ2-3; 9 nucleotides agree with TRBD2. This CDR3 spans 14 amino acids. Unmatched junction bases numbered 3, after V lost 7 bases and J lost 1 base. CDR1 SNHLY and CDR2 FYNNEI come from the germline V gene. The CDR3 is CASTRLAGTDTQYF. The DNA of the CDR3 is TGTGCCAGCACTAGACTAGCGGGCACAGATACGCAGTATTTT.

The CDR3 loop is CASSPTGTGYTF. The CDR3 bases are TGTGCCAGCAGTCCCACAGGGACTGGCTACACCTTC. The V call is TRBV12-3 or TRBV12-4, the J call TRBJ1-2; D might be TRBD1 (6 bases). Trimming stripped 5 bases from V and 7 bases from J, with 11 bases between. The CDR3 sequence is 12 residues long.

The rearrangement uses TRBV19 and TRBJ2-6, with 8 bases fitting TRBD1. The CDR3 runs to 20 residues. V dropped 2 bases and J dropped 0; count of bases not matched to a gene: 12. The germline gives CDR1 LNHDA, CDR2 SQIVND (reference sequence). The CDR3 nucleotides are TGTGCCAGTAGTATACTGGGTTTGGGACAGGCCTACTCTGGGGCCAACGTCCTGACTTTC. Residues: CASSILGLGQAYSGANVLTF.

This chain joins TRBV5-5 and TRBJ1-2; no definite D call. This CDR3 has 14 amino acids. Between the trimmed V and J ends, which lost 5 bases and 6 bases, there was a span of 17 bases. Germline CDR1 and CDR2: SGHKS and YYEKEE (reference sequence). The CDR3 loop is CASSFGSLTDGYTF. The DNA for the CDR3 is TGTGCCAGCAGTTTCGGGAGTCTCACGGATGGCTACACCTTC.

This clone was counted a few times. The chain recombines TRBV11-2 with TRBJ1-3; unclear D gene. The V gene lost 2 bases and the J gene lost 0 bases, with 11 bases spanning the gap. The CDR3 covers 16 residues. Germline V gene data show CDR1 as SGHAT and CDR2 as FQNNGV. The CDR3 is CASSLRPPDSGNTIYF. CDR3 DNA: TGTGCCAGCAGCTTACGCCCTCCAGACTCTGGAAACACCATATATTTT.

Worth noting for this clone: Other DNA sequences in this specimen translate into the identical CDR3. V and J are TRBV9 and TRBJ2-7; 10 bases agree with TRBD2. Germline trimming cut 0 bases from V and 3 bases from J; bases unmatched to any gene: 3. CDR1 and CDR2 from the germline V gene are SGDLS and YYNGEE. This CDR3 comprises 15 residues. The CDR3 sequence is CASSVAASGGYEQYF. The CDR3, as DNA: TGTGCCAGCAGCGTAGCGGCTAGCGGGGGCTACGAGCAGTACTTC.

The chain carries TRBV7-2 and TRBJ1-1, with D perhaps matching TRBD1 (6 bases). Trimming removed 5 bases at V and 5 bases at J, with 15 bases between. CDR1 and CDR2 (germline): SGHTA, FQGNSA. The CDR3 length is 14 residues. The CDR3 DNA sequence: TGTGCCAGCAGCACTACGGGGGGCAGGACTGAAGCTTTCTTT. Its protein product is CASSTTGGRTEAFF.

This sequence joins TRBV27 and TRBJ2-7; TRBD2 is a possible D gene (5 bases). From germline, CDR1 is MNHEY and CDR2 SMNVEV (reference sequence). The CDR3 has 18 amino acids. V lost 3 bases and J 3 bases, leaving 24 bases between the germline ends. The CDR3 reads CASSFIGLDQGAIYEQYF. For the CDR3, the DNA is TGTGCCAGCAGTTTCATCGGACTCGACCAAGGAGCGATCTACGAGCAGTACTTC.

The chain couples TRBV15 to TRBJ2-3, with TRBD2 as a possible D gene (6 bases). The CDR3 extends over 16 amino acids. V lost 1 base to trimming and J lost 5 bases, with 16 bases between them. Looked up from germline, CDR1 is LNHNV and CDR2 is YYDKDF (reference sequence). The chain's CDR3 is CATSRGGTVAQDTQYF. DNA of the CDR3: TGTGCCACCAGCAGAGGCGGGACGGTGGCACAAGATACGCAGTATTTT.